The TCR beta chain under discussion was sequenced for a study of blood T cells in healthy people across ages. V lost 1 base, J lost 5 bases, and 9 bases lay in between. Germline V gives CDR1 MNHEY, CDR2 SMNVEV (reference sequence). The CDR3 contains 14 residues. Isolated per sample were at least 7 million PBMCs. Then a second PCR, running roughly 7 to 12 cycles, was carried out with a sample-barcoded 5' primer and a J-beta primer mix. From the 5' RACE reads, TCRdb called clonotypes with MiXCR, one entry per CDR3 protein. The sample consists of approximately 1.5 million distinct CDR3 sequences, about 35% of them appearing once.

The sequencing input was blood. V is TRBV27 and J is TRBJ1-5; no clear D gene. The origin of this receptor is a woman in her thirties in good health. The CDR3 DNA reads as TGTGCCAGCAGTTTATTGGGCGCAGATCAGCCCCAGCATTTT. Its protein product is CASSLLGADQPQHF.